This T cell receptor beta chain comes out of a study of T cells in Graves' hyperthyroidism and ophthalmopathy. Background on the study: Any treatment followed the collection of peripheral blood at initial diagnosis.

About this clonotype itself: A much bigger clone sits one base away, suggesting this may be a read error.

Using RNA transcripts as the source, TCR beta CDR3 regions were amplified. The TCR CDR3 first-round RT-PCR relied on the HTBI primer set. TCRdb redid the calling of the multiplex PCR reads with MiXCR, one entry per CDR3 protein. The sample consists of around 440,000 distinct CDR3 sequences, approximately 14% of them appearing once. Germline CDR1 DFQATT, CDR2 SNEGSKA (reference sequence). This CDR3 spans 12 amino acids. V lost 8 bases to trimming and J lost 7 bases, with 18 bases between them. The clonotype comes from a woman under 30 with Graves' hyperthyroidism. Sequenced input: blood. J is TRBJ2-7 and V is TRBV20-1; possibly TRBD2 for D (5 bases). CDR3 sequence (DNA): TGCAGTACTTCCTCGGACTCGCGGGAGCAGTACTTC. Its translation: CSTSSDSREQYF.